This TCR beta chain originates from a study of cytomegalovirus exposure and HLA in healthy donors (dated by TCRdb to 2015 to 2018). The study in broad terms: An earlier analysis of approximately 600 of the donors reported more than 250 Gb of sequence data and 100 million to 140 million unique TCR beta sequences from some 180 million T cells. An early release covering more than 500 HLA-typed donors comprised about 300 gigabases of sequencing data and about 90 million unique TCR sequences. Of the 300 to 500 genotyped donors, approximately 81% were placed in the genetic ancestry cluster associated with self-reported Caucasian donors. The study was designed to test whether signatures of past pathogen exposure could be identified by cataloging public T cell receptors. The study used immunosequencing to profile the T cell repertoires of about 670 subjects and linked those repertoires to cytomegalovirus serostatus. In addition to the first cohort of 666 subjects, a separate validation cohort of over 90 different subjects was used. To predict cytomegalovirus infection status, the study brought together high-throughput TCR immunosequencing, statistical association of individual TCRs with disease status, and machine learning. A later analysis re-examined previously published TCR beta repertoires from around 670 donors and added high-resolution HLA genotyping to investigate patterns of TCR occurrence. Rather than drawing on any new phenotypic data, the later analysis identified candidate immune exposures from TCR beta sequences and the way those sequences occurred across donors. An earlier analysis of more than 450 of the donors used high-throughput TCR beta sequencing to judge whether each TCR beta V gene segment behaved as functional or pseudogenic. Donor age, sex, ethnicity and CMV serostatus were compiled alongside the repertoire data. In a later genetic analysis, genome-wide SNP genotypes for about 55% of the 666 donors were used, and that subset was treated as a discovery cohort. All discovery cohort repertoires had been generated on a single sequencing platform. Both class I and class II loci were covered by HLA typing, at four-digit resolution. Typing coverage varied by locus: about 620-630 donors for A, B, C, DRB1 and DQB1; approximately 500 for DQA1; over 600 for DPA1; roughly 470 for DPB1. About five DR-DQ haplotypes were treated as single units for association and clustering because of strong linkage in the cohort. Across 300 to 400 genotyped donors of the cohort, an average of 235,054 unique TCR beta nucleotide sequences per donor were sequenced, and around 20% of those sequences were non-productive. Overall results and qualifications from the work: Presence/absence analyses assumed roughly uniform sequencing depth across donors, an assumption that may not hold. In a later genetic analysis, fewer N-insertions in productive TCRs were reported among donors in an Asian-associated ancestry cluster than the roughly 700-donor mean. Because counts were too low, 15 to 20 rarely observed V segments, including chromosome 9 orphons, were left out of the earlier analysis of 500 to 650 of the donors. CMV serostatus was the only immune exposure information available for the cohort. In vitro tests confirmed that a few of the cytomegalovirus-associated TCR beta chains recognize cytomegalovirus antigens. The study gave a list of some 150 TCR beta chains associated with cytomegalovirus. The classifier was reported to diagnose cytomegalovirus status with high specificity and sensitivity in both the original and validation cohorts. A group of highly shared sequence variants was considered likely to be a technical artifact of the sequencing pipeline. Most TCR sequences were seen in very few donors, while some public TCRs were found in many individuals. Linkage disequilibrium might explain the correlated functional status among segregating V segments, but an unknown experimental factor could not be ruled out. In a later analysis, several top co-occurrence clusters were reported to appear linked to parvovirus B19, influenza, CMV and Epstein-Barr virus. A further reported finding was that TCR beta sequences accurately predicted the HLA-A and HLA-B alleles for most subjects in the first cohort. An association between a missense DCLRE1C variant and V-gene and J-gene trimming of TCR beta chains was found in a later genetic analysis and replicated in an independent cohort. A later analysis found that most CMV-associated TCR beta chains appeared HLA-restricted, with HLA associations seemingly driven largely by CMV exposure. Because some donors lacked HLA typing at each locus, the association tests relied only on the typed subset. The authors suggested that the approach could potentially be generalized to other disease states and immunological phenotypes. Specific HLA alleles were associated with 15,000 to 20,000 TCR beta sequences at a false discovery rate of 0.05 in a later analysis. In a later analysis, HLA-associated TCR beta chains showed more clonal expansion and lower generation probabilities than non-associated chains that were equally common. In a later analysis, TCR association rates were found to vary across HLA loci, with the most associated TCRs seen for DRB1 alleles and the fewest for HLA-C alleles. When HLA alleles, especially DR and DQ, strongly co-occurred, TCR associations were difficult to assign to individual alleles. In this cohort, only TCR beta chains were sequenced, and detectable features were limited by the absence of alpha or paired-chain data. In an earlier analysis of some 640 of the donors, most TCR beta V segments were observed in productive rearrangements about 87% or about 30% of the time, broadly matching IMGT annotations.

The cohort comprised some 680 healthy bone marrow donors. All cohort members were sampled while nominally healthy, although unrecorded immune exposures were likely present. The donor tested CMV seropositive, placing the donor among the roughly 300 seropositive members of the cohort. Each donor provided a peripheral blood sample, and peripheral blood mononuclear cells were used for TCR beta sequencing. Genomic DNA was extracted from the blood cell samples with the Qiagen DNeasy Blood Extraction Kit. The library was made by the immunoSEQ multiplex PCR assay. The multiplex PCR relied on a mix of 60 forward primers for TCR Vbeta segments and 13 reverse primers for TCR Jbeta segments. The CDR3 region of rearranged TCR beta genes was amplified from genomic DNA by a multiplex PCR assay. The amplified TCR beta libraries were sequenced on the Illumina HiSeq System as 87-base-pair reads. Processing in the source paper ran as follows. Across the 670 or so repertoires, a later analysis counted about 81 million unique TCR beta chains, around 11 million of which were shared by at least two donors. Raw reads were error-corrected and collapsed into unique sequences by a nearest-neighbor algorithm in which closely related sequences were merged to remove PCR and sequencing errors. CDR3 sequences were aligned to IMGT reference sequences to assign V, D and J gene segments. For a sequence to be retained, a match of at least six nucleotides was required to both a V gene segment and a J gene segment. Rearrangements were called productive when the CDR3 lacked stop codons and stayed in frame with V and J; all others were non-productive. CDR3 was defined by IMGT convention, running from the second conserved V-encoded cysteine to the conserved J-encoded phenylalanine. In an earlier analysis of around 600 of the donors, sequences lacking an unambiguous match to a single V gene segment were excluded. An earlier analysis of 587 of the donors called V segments functional above 56.7% productive rearrangements and segregating when the between-donor standard deviation exceeded 5%. To diagnose cytomegalovirus status from the catalog of TCR beta chain sequences, a statistical classification framework was built. V and J gene assignment, in a later analysis, came from comparing TCR nucleotide sequences with IMGT/GENE-DB human TR gene sequences. Using the TCRdist pipeline, a later analysis assigned CDR3 sequences along with most-parsimonious VDJ recombination scenarios. In a later analysis, each TCR beta chain was defined by its CDR3 amino acid sequence together with its V-gene family, and reads lacking a unique V-gene family were excluded. In a later analysis, fewer than 650 highly shared, low-generation-probability nucleotide sequences were removed to address suspected cross-contamination and a sequencing artifact. In a later analysis, a clonal expansion index for each public chain was calculated from normalized within-repertoire ranks of inferred template counts. A later analysis computed generation probabilities with a VDJ recombination model fitted to out-of-frame rearrangements, and checked the results against IGoR. In a later analysis, hypergeometric tests were used to score TCR-TCR, TCR-HLA and TCR-CMV co-occurrence, with a repertoire-size bias correction applied to TCR pairs. False discovery rates were estimated in a later analysis by permuting HLA or CMV assignments 20 times. In a later analysis, co-occurring TCRs were grouped using DBSCAN, and TCRdist sequence similarity was added for clustering within HLA-allele-positive subsets. For co-occurrence clustering, repertoires with fewer than 30,000 or more than 120,000 public chains were excluded, along with about five repertoires with anomalous nucleotide sharing. The source is immuneACCESS, and TCRdb retained only in-frame sequences with V and J called. Part of the clones is not carried over; for the studies checked, unresolved V genes explain less than half of this, and the remainder is unexplained. For V, J and clone size, that table is used; D and trimming come from the DNA. The sample profile shows 95,000 to 150,000 clones; around 80% of them were found once. The ten biggest clones cover roughly a tenth of the sample.

In the case of this clone: Its target antigen remains unknown. No much larger clone exists at a distance of one base, and base qualities are not known.

The receptor was derived from a man aged 25 to 40 in good health and CMV-seropositive. What was sequenced was PBMCs.

The CDR3 protein: CASQGANYGYTF. The nucleotides are TGTGCCAGCCAGGGGGCTAACTATGGCTACACCTTC. Recombination joined TRBV28 with TRBJ1-2; 7 of the junction bases match TRBD1. Looking up the germline V gene yields CDR1 MDHEN and CDR2 SYDVKM. V loses 8 bases at its end and J loses 0 bases; junction bases beyond the gene matches: 0. The CDR3 numbers 12 residues from cysteine through phenylalanine. CDR3 DNA is the only sequence kept; it has 36 bases, read in frame from the first base.